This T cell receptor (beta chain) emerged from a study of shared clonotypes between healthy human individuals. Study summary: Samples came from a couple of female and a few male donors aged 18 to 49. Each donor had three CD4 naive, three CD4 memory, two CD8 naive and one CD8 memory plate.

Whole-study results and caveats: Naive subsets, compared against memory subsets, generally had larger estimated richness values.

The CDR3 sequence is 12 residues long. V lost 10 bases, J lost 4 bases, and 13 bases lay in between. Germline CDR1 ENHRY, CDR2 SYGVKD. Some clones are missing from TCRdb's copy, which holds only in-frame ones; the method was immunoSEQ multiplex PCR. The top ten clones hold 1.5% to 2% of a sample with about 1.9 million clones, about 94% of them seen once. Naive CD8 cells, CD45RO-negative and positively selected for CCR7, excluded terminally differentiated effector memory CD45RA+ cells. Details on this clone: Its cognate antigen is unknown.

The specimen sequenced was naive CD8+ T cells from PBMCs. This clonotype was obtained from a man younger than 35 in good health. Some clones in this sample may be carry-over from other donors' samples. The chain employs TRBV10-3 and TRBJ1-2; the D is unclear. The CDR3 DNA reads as TGTGCCACCGCCGAGACCTCCTATGGCTACACCTTC. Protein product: CATAETSYGYTF.